These 18 T cell receptor beta chains share one sample of origin, sequenced in a study of blood T cell repertoires in COVID-19. This table comes from immunoSEQ multiplex PCR, and its TCRdb copy is limited to in-frame clones, with some not included. The sample shows around 100,000 clones, roughly 81% of them seen only once. The sample was peripheral blood. The origin of the receptors is a man aged 35 to 55 with active or convalescent COVID-19.

The rearrangement links TRBV18 to TRBJ1-4, with a weak D call TRBD1 (6 bases). The CDR3 is 15 residues long. Germline CDR1 KGHSH, CDR2 LQKENI. V lost 1 base to trimming and J lost 7 bases, with 13 bases between them. CDR3 loop: CASSPQTGSSEKLFF. In DNA, the CDR3 is TGTGCCAGCTCACCACAGACAGGCTCTTCTGAAAAACTGTTTTTT.

This clone was found a few times. The chain employs TRBV10-3 and TRBJ2-7; TRBD2 matches 12 bases. Germline V CDR1 and CDR2: ENHRY, SYGVKD. V shed 6 bases and J 2 bases; nucleotides not matched to a gene: 11. CDR3 size: 17 residues. CDR3 protein: CAIRGLAGRTNTYEQYF. The CDR3 nucleotides are TGTGCCATCAGAGGACTAGCGGGGCGTACTAATACCTACGAGCAGTACTTC.

The CDR3 reads CASSLQGNQPQHF. As DNA, the CDR3 is TGTGCCAGCAGTTTACAGGGAAATCAGCCCCAGCATTTT. The chain combines TRBV6-2 or TRBV6-3 with TRBJ1-5; D might be TRBD1 (6 bases). Trimming cost V 4 bases and J 4 bases, with 8 bases left between them. The CDR3 extends over 13 amino acids. Germline V lookup: CDR1 MNHEY, CDR2 SVGEGT.

This clone has only one observation. As DNA, the CDR3 is TGCAGTGCTAGATTAAACACTGAAGCTTTCTTT. Translated: CSARLNTEAFF. J is TRBJ1-1 and V is TRBV20-1; D not resolved. CDR1 and CDR2 from the germline V gene are DFQATT and SNEGSKA (reference sequence). Trimming left V 2 bases short and J 2 bases short, with 3 bases between. The CDR3 is 11 amino acids.

The V and J genes are TRBV3-1 (or the pseudogene TRBV3-2) and TRBJ2-3, with no clear D. From germline, CDR1 is LGHDT and CDR2 YNNKEL (reference sequence). The V end was cut by 4 bases, the J end by 4 bases, with 6 bases between. This CDR3 contains 12 residues. CDR3 bases: TGTGCCAGCAGCCCCAGCGCAGATACGCAGTATTTT. Translation: CASSPSADTQYF.

The V gene is TRBV4-3, the J gene TRBJ2-3; TRBD2 matches 8 bases. This CDR3 contains 16 residues. The germline V gene encodes CDR1 LGHNA and CDR2 YSLEER. V shed 4 bases, J shed 4 bases, and the junction held 10 bases outside the gene matches. The CDR3 loop is CASSPGDGGAADTQYF. Written as DNA, the CDR3 is TGCGCCAGCAGCCCAGGGGACGGGGGGGCGGCAGATACGCAGTATTTT.

The chain carries TRBV6-1 and TRBJ1-3; 9 nucleotides agree with TRBD1. The germline CDR1 and CDR2 sequences are MNHNS and SASEGT. V shed 2 bases, J shed 0 bases, and the junction held 8 bases outside the gene matches. CDR3 length equals 18 residues. The DNA for the CDR3 is TGTGCCAGCAGTGAACTGGGCCTGGGACAGGGCTCTGGAAACACCATATATTTT. Its translation is CASSELGLGQGSGNTIYF.

The rearrangement joins TRBV3-1 (or the pseudogene TRBV3-2) to TRBJ2-1, with no clear D. Looked up from germline, CDR1 is LGHDT and CDR2 is YNNKEL (reference sequence). This CDR3 is built from 13 residues. Trimming removed 1 base from V and 6 bases from J, with 7 bases in between. CDR3 sequence: CASSQASANEQFF. For the CDR3, the DNA is TGTGCCAGCAGCCAAGCCAGCGCCAATGAGCAGTTCTTC.

This rearrangement joins TRBV10-3 to TRBJ1-6; D is uncertain. V was shortened by 3 bases and J by 7 bases, with 7 bases between the two germline ends. The CDR3 is made up of 13 amino acids. CDR1 and CDR2 (germline): ENHRY, SYGVKD. The CDR3 here is CAISESTNSPLHF. CDR3 nucleotides: TGTGCCATCAGTGAAAGCACCAATTCACCCCTCCACTTT.

Comments on this clone: At one end, the junction sequence differs from germline, possibly due to a read error. The genes are TRBV5-1 and TRBJ1-1, with D hard to call. The CDR3 contains 14 residues. Germline loops: CDR1 SGHRS, CDR2 YFSETQ. The CDR3 here is CASTLGILNTEAFF. The DNA of the CDR3 is TGCGCCAGCACCTTGGGTATTCTGAACACTGAAGCTTTCTTT.

This chain joins TRBV18 and TRBJ2-3; D may be TRBD2 (5 bases). Germline loops: CDR1 KGHSH, CDR2 LQKENI. The germline V and J ends were trimmed by 6 bases and 3 bases, with 13 bases remaining between them. The CDR3 is made up of 14 amino acids. CDR3 DNA sequence: TGTGCCAGCTCCCCCAATGAGGGAACAGATACGCAGTATTTT. Protein sequence: CASSPNEGTDTQYF. The whole variable domain, remainder taken from reference TRBV18 and TRBJ2-3, is NAGVMQNPRHLVRRRGQEARLRCSPMKGHSHVYWYRQLPEEGLKFMVYLQKENIIDESGMPKERFSAEFPKEGPSILRIQQVVRGDSAAYFCASSPNEGTDTQYFGPGTRLTVL.

J is TRBJ2-2 and V is TRBV9; 10 bases map to TRBD1. J lost 6 bases, V lost 3 bases, and 5 bases had no gene match. This CDR3 contains 15 residues. Germline-derived CDR1 and CDR2 are SGDLS and YYNGEE. The CDR3 DNA follows: TGTGCCAGCAGCGCGGGACAGGGGAGCCCCGGGGAGCTGTTTTTT. It translates to CASSAGQGSPGELFF. Full variable domain (outside the CDR3, taken from reference TRBV9 and TRBJ2-2): DSGVTQTPKHLITATGQRVTLRCSPRSGDLSVYWYQQSLDQGLQFLIQYYNGEERAKGNILERFSAQQFPDLHSELNLSSLELGDSALYFCASSAGQGSPGELFFGEGSRLTVL.

V is TRBV19 and J is TRBJ1-6; D remains unclear. The V gene's germline CDR1 is LNHDA and CDR2 SQIVND (reference sequence). The V gene lost 4 bases and the J gene lost 3 bases, with 7 bases spanning the gap. This CDR3 spans 14 amino acids. The CDR3 bases are TGTGCCAGTAGTAGAAACAGCTATAATTCACCCCTCCACTTT. Amino acids: CASSRNSYNSPLHF.

The rearrangement joins TRBV10-3 to TRBJ2-7, with a possible D match to TRBD1 (6 bases). The CDR3 covers 15 residues. CDR1 is ENHRY and CDR2 is SYGVKD in the germline V gene. V lost 0 bases and J lost 4, with 13 bases in between. The CDR3 nucleotides are TGTGCCATCAGTGAGTCGAACGGCAGGGGTTACGAGCAGTACTTC. Amino acid sequence: CAISESNGRGYEQYF.

The chain has TRBV18 and TRBJ2-5; TRBD1 is a possible D gene (5 bases). V lost 2 bases and J lost 1, with 11 bases in between. The length of the CDR3 is 15 residues. The germline V gene has CDR1 KGHSH and CDR2 LQKENI. CDR3 nucleotides: TGTGCCAGCTCACCAGTAGGGGTCAGCCAAGAGACCCAGTACTTC. Protein product: CASSPVGVSQETQYF.

This clone was observed once. The chain has TRBV7-9 and TRBJ1-1; the D gene is possibly TRBD1 (5 bases). This CDR3 region has 14 residues. The V and J ends lost 2 bases and 3 bases respectively, with 10 bases between them. CDR1 is SEHNR and CDR2 is FQNEAQ in the germline V gene (reference sequence). The CDR3 reads CASSLYGGDTEAFF. The CDR3 DNA is TGTGCCAGCAGCTTATATGGAGGGGACACTGAAGCTTTCTTT.

This sequence joins TRBV6-6 and TRBJ2-5, with TRBD1 matching 9 bases. V lost 8 bases and J lost 2; bases outside the gene matches: 6. The CDR3 contains 14 residues. CDR1 is MNHNY and CDR2 is SVGAGI in the germline V gene (reference sequence). CDR3 sequence: CASQGQGRQETQYF. The CDR3 nucleotides read TGTGCCAGCCAAGGACAGGGGCGGCAAGAGACCCAGTACTTC.

The rearrangement joins TRBV27 to TRBJ2-2, with 8 bases fitting TRBD1. The CDR3 sequence is 17 residues long. The V and J ends lost 2 bases and 5 bases, in that order; junction bases with no gene match: 10. The germline CDR1 and CDR2 sequences are MNHEY and SMNVEV (reference sequence). The CDR3 sequence: CASSLLAGTGGTGELFF. Written as DNA, the CDR3 is TGTGCCAGCAGTTTACTGGCGGGTACAGGGGGGACCGGGGAGCTGTTTTTT.